This is a list of T cell receptor beta chains from one sample in a study of blood T cell repertoires in COVID-19. Produced via immunoSEQ multiplex PCR; TCRdb's table is partial and in-frame only. The sample gives under 150,000 clones, about 87% of which show up once; more than 25% is in the top ten. Sequenced input: peripheral blood. Receptor source: a human donor in a cohort sampled during active COVID-19. Each CDR3 is given with its conserved first and last residue.

V gene,J gene,CDR3 protein
TRBV7-9,TRBJ1-2,CASTSPGGYGYTF
TRBV5-4,TRBJ1-2,CASSLNRDSFNYGYTF
TRBV9,TRBJ2-1,CASSLRQGGENEQFF
TRBV10-3,TRBJ2-7,CAISGLAGGSYEQYF
TRBV7-2,TRBJ1-5,CASSQQQGHQPQHF
TRBV5-6,TRBJ1-6,CASSLRGYPYNSPLHF
TRBV5-8,TRBJ2-5,CASSNRTGGLRETQYF
TRBV27,TRBJ2-7,CASSPRGLPYEQYF
TRBV7-6,TRBJ2-3,CASSSYTGTDTQYF
TRBV6-1,TRBJ2-7,CASSEQGVVEQYF
TRBV5-1,TRBJ2-7,CASSRVTGTYEQYF
TRBV6-5,TRBJ2-1,CASRNDGTGNEQFF
TRBV19,TRBJ1-1,CASKLPALRGTEAFF
TRBV30,TRBJ2-1,CAWRLVLGGEQFF
TRBV24-1,TRBJ1-2,CATSPQTGIDYTF
TRBV6-6,TRBJ2-7,CASRYQRGGSYEQYF
TRBV7-9,TRBJ2-1,CASSLEARRGWGEQFF
TRBV4-2,TRBJ2-7,CASSQAGAYEQYF
TRBV6-1,TRBJ1-5,CASSERSTVGNQPQHF
TRBV19,TRBJ1-6,CASSTIQGLSYNSPLHF
TRBV7-3,TRBJ2-1,CASSPKTGRAYNEQFF
TRBV4-2,TRBJ1-6,CASSQDTGNNSPLHF
TRBV4-1,TRBJ1-4,CASSLVNRNEKLFF
TRBV30,TRBJ1-1,CAWSAGQGAAEAFF
TRBV3-1/TRBV3-2,TRBJ2-3,CASSPTSGGRSGTQYF
TRBV6-6,TRBJ1-3,CASSPLWGQISGNTIYF
TRBV20-1,TRBJ1-2,CSASVSGLGYTF
TRBV10-3,TRBJ1-4,CAISRSPDEKLFF
TRBV11-3,TRBJ2-3,CASSSQGAGTQYF
TRBV6-6,TRBJ1-6,CASSYEGQFRGSPLHF
TRBV20-1,TRBJ2-1,CSASWTGLVIEQFF
TRBV7-9,TRBJ1-2,CASSYYRVGGGYTF
TRBV9,TRBJ1-2,CASSVQEGNFGYTF
TRBV9,TRBJ2-3,CASSVGSGGYTDTQYF
TRBV19,TRBJ2-2,CASSRQGAPGELFF
TRBV19,TRBJ2-7,CASSYGNTYEQYF
TRBV14,TRBJ2-3,CASSRQARTDTQYF
TRBV5-1,TRBJ2-7,CASSRPGQGSYEQYF
TRBV18,TRBJ1-1,CASSLDRNTEAFF
TRBV12-3/TRBV12-4,TRBJ2-2,CASSFRSGELFF
TRBV5-5,TRBJ1-2,CASSGRAANYGYTF
TRBV5-3,TRBJ2-3,CARSLNLRLACRLEACTDTQYF
TRBV15,TRBJ1-1,CATSKGGKVNTEAFF
TRBV18,TRBJ2-7,CASSPPTGPSSYEQYF
TRBV12-3/TRBV12-4,TRBJ2-1,CASMIQNNEQFF
TRBV7-3,TRBJ1-2,CASSLTSGGGYGYTF
TRBV24-1,TRBJ2-5,CATSVVAGETRETQYF
TRBV2,TRBJ2-3,CASSALAGGADTQYF
TRBV6-5,TRBJ1-1,CASSYRGPNTEAFF
TRBV27,TRBJ2-3,CASSYPGRRGSTDTQYF
TRBV6-6,TRBJ1-3,CASRPGTVSGNTIYF
TRBV6-5,TRBJ2-2,CASRFRNTGELFF